The present T cell receptor (beta chain) was sequenced within a study of shared clonotypes between healthy human individuals. Overall study findings and caveats: Between a handful of donors, naive CD4 clonotypes were shared at a level of approximately 5%. Specimens sampled were limited to blood, with tissue repertoires likely differing.

V was clipped by 2 bases and J by 6 bases, with 7 bases between them. Germline values: CDR1 KGHSH, CDR2 LQKENI. This CDR3 is built from 13 residues. Naive CD8 cells lacked CD45RO and underwent positive selection for CCR7, leaving out terminally differentiated effector memory CD45RA+ cells. Details on this clone: Antigen: not known.

Clones were sequenced by immunoSEQ multiplex PCR, and TCRdb holds only the in-frame ones, with some missing. Found here are some 2.1 million clones, around 93% of them singletons; the top ten hold over 1.5%. This chain connects TRBV18 to TRBJ2-2; D unclear. Sequenced material: naive CD8+ T cells from PBMCs. This TCR was sampled from a young man in good health. Some clones in this sample may be carry-over from other donors' samples. The CDR3 spells CASSPGVPGELFF. CDR3 DNA: TGTGCCAGCTCACCAGGGGTTCCCGGGGAGCTGTTTTTT.